One and the same sample provided the 22 T cell receptor beta chains below, sequenced in a study of T cells after yellow fever vaccination. TCRdb redid the calling of the 5' RACE reads with MiXCR, one entry per CDR3 protein. The table lists approximately 580,000 distinct CDR3 sequences, roughly 17% of them singletons. This specimen consisted of PBMCs, obtained 5 days after the first yellow fever vaccination. These receptors came from a man younger than 35 who received the YFV17D yellow fever vaccine.

This clonotype was recorded a few times. V and J are TRBV28 and TRBJ2-2; TRBD2 is a possible D gene (5 bases). The CDR3 is made up of 13 amino acids. CDR1 MDHEN and CDR2 SYDVKM come from the germline V gene. The germline V and J ends were trimmed by 9 bases and 6 bases, with 14 bases remaining between them. CDR3 sequence reads: CASIRGTPGELFF. CDR3 bases: TGTGCCAGTATCCGGGGTACCCCCGGGGAGCTGTTTTTT.

The table lists this clonotype with a few counts. The V and J genes are TRBV7-2 and TRBJ1-2; 10 positions match TRBD1. Germline V gene lookup returns CDR1 SGHTA and CDR2 FQGNSA. V shed 4 bases and J 4 bases; nucleotides not matched to a gene: 3. The CDR3 consists of 14 residues. Here the CDR3 reads CASSWGQGPYGYTF. DNA for the CDR3: TGTGCCAGCAGCTGGGGACAGGGGCCCTATGGCTACACCTTC.

This chain links TRBV4-3 with TRBJ2-1; 13 nucleotides align to TRBD2. Germline V CDR1 and CDR2: LGHNA, YSLEER. The CDR3 is made up of 19 amino acids. J was trimmed by 0 bases and V by 0 bases; bases with no gene match: 5. The CDR3 spells CASSQDGLAGASSYNEQFF. CDR3 DNA sequence: TGCGCCAGCAGCCAAGACGGACTAGCGGGGGCTAGCTCCTACAATGAGCAGTTCTTC.

The chain employs TRBV5-1 and TRBJ2-7; TRBD1 matches 10 bases. The ends lost 3 bases at V and 6 bases at J; junction bases unmatched: 3. This CDR3 has 13 residues. From germline, CDR1 is SGHRS and CDR2 YFSETQ. CDR3 nucleotide sequence: TGCGCCAGCAGCTGGGACAGGGGTTTCGAGCAGTACTTC. It translates to CASSWDRGFEQYF.

Ten or more counts support this clonotype. This chain connects TRBV15 to TRBJ1-6; no clear D. The CDR3 spans 15 residues. Germline V gene sequence: CDR1 LNHNV, CDR2 YYDKDF (reference sequence). The V end lost 0 bases, the J end lost 6 bases, and 9 bases lay between the germline ends. The CDR3 loop reads CATSREGRINSPLHF. The CDR3 bases are TGTGCCACCAGCAGAGAGGGGAGGATTAATTCACCCCTCCACTTT.

This clonotype turned up a few times. The chain has TRBV5-6 and TRBJ1-3; no clear D. CDR3 length equals 13 residues. V was cut by 2 bases and J by 3 bases, with 6 bases left in between. The germline V gene has CDR1 SGHDT and CDR2 YYEEEE. DNA of the CDR3: TGTGCCAGCAGCTTAATTAATGGAAACACCATATATTTT. This translates into CASSLINGNTIYF.

This clonotype was seen at least ten times. This chain uses TRBV12-3 or TRBV12-4 with TRBJ2-5, with 9 bases matching TRBD1. This CDR3 is built from 17 residues. The ends lost 6 bases at V and 5 bases at J; junction bases unmatched: 16. As DNA, the CDR3 is TGTGCCAGCAGCCCGGGACAGGGTTATGTTGAGGTTGAGACCCAGTACTTC. It encodes CASSPGQGYVEVETQYF.

The rearrangement joins TRBV3-1 to TRBJ2-1; D call uncertain. The length of the CDR3 is 15 residues. The germline gives CDR1 LGHDT, CDR2 YNNKEL (reference sequence). V gave up 7 bases and J gave up 2 bases, with 15 bases separating them. The CDR3 DNA is TGTGCCAGCACGGATCATGACTCCCCCTACAATGAGCAGTTCTTC. Encoded protein: CASTDHDSPYNEQFF.

The chain carries TRBV27 and TRBJ2-7, with D maybe TRBD2 (6 bases). Germline V gene lookup returns CDR1 MNHEY and CDR2 SMNVEV (reference sequence). V was clipped by 11 bases and J by 2 bases, with 13 bases between them. The CDR3 contains 12 residues. The CDR3 DNA follows: TGTGCCGCGGGGATTGGGGCCTACGAGCAGTACGTC. Encoded protein: CAAGIGAYEQYV.

This clonotype turned up a few times. This chain uses TRBV7-3 with TRBJ2-1, with 8 bases matching TRBD2. The V and J ends lost 0 bases and 4 bases, in that order; junction bases with no gene match: 5. CDR3 length: 16 amino acids. Germline V CDR1 and CDR2: SGHTA, FQGTGA. CDR3 residues: CASSLTPGLEYNEQFF. In nucleotides, the CDR3 is TGTGCCAGCAGCTTAACACCGGGACTAGAGTACAATGAGCAGTTCTTC. Drawing the rest from reference TRBV7-3 and TRBJ2-1, the complete variable domain is GAGVSQTPSNKVTEKGKYVELRCDPISGHTALYWYRQSLGQGPEFLIYFQGTGAADDSGLPNDRFFAVRPEGSVSTLKIQRTERGDSAVYLCASSLTPGLEYNEQFFGPGTRLTVL.

This clonotype was picked up many times. V and J are TRBV5-1 and TRBJ2-1; a possible D gene is TRBD2 (5 bases). Germline V gene data show CDR1 as SGHRS and CDR2 as YFSETQ. With 0 bases removed from V and 0 bases from J, the gap between germline ends came to 7 bases. CDR3 length equals 15 residues. The CDR3 DNA follows: TGCGCCAGCAGCTTGGGCACTAGCTCCTACAATGAGCAGTTCTTC. Protein sequence: CASSLGTSSYNEQFF.

This clonotype was counted only a few times. The rearrangement uses TRBV4-2 and TRBJ1-4; D possibly corresponds to TRBD1 (6 bases). Germline V gene data show CDR1 as LGHNA and CDR2 as YNFKEQ. V was trimmed by 1 base and J by 2 bases, leaving 11 bases between them. The CDR3 totals 16 residues. CDR3 DNA: TGTGCCAGCAGCCAAGGAGAACAGGGTACTAATGAAAAACTGTTTTTT. It encodes CASSQGEQGTNEKLFF.

This clonotype showed up just a few times. This chain joins TRBV7-9 and TRBJ1-1; TRBD1 is a possible D gene (5 bases). Germline values: CDR1 SEHNR, CDR2 FQNEAQ (reference sequence). The CDR3 has 13 residues. Trimming shortened V by 6 bases and J by 4 bases, and 12 bases separated the two germline ends. For the CDR3, the DNA is TGTGCCAGCAGTCGGGACGGGGTCACTGAAGCTTTCTTT. Its protein is CASSRDGVTEAFF. The full variable domain, its missing parts supplied by reference TRBV7-9 and TRBJ1-1, is DTGVSQNPRHKITKRGQNVTFRCDPISEHNRLYWYRQTLGQGPEFLTYFQNEAQLEKSRLLSDRFSAERPKGSFSTLEIQRTEQGDSAMYLCASSRDGVTEAFFGQGTRLTVV.

This chain joins TRBV9 and TRBJ1-1; perhaps TRBD1 as D (5 bases). Per the germline V gene, CDR1 is SGDLS and CDR2 is YYNGEE. Trimming took off 0 bases at V and 8 bases at J, with 14 bases between the two ends. The CDR3 runs 14 residues. CDR3 in DNA: TGTGCCAGCAGCGTAGATGGAGGGGCCGGGGAAGCTTTCTTT. It is translated as CASSVDGGAGEAFF.

This clonotype was counted between two and nine times. The chain combines TRBV20-1 with TRBJ2-5; 7 bases agree with TRBD2. J gave up 2 bases and V 0 bases, and 9 bases lay outside the gene matches. The CDR3 length is 16 residues. CDR1 and CDR2 from the germline V gene are DFQATT and SNEGSKA (reference sequence). The CDR3 bases are TGCAGTGCTAGAGATCGGCTAGCGGCTAATCAAGAGACCCAGTACTTC. It translates to CSARDRLAANQETQYF.

This clonotype was detected a few times. The V and J genes are TRBV24-1 and TRBJ2-5; maybe TRBD1 (5 bases). Germline lookup yields CDR1 KGHDR and CDR2 SFDVKD. CDR3 length: 14 amino acids. V was shortened by 3 bases and J by 5 bases, with 12 bases between the two germline ends. The CDR3 loop reads CATSDPRAAETQYF. CDR3 DNA: TGTGCCACCAGTGATCCCAGGGCAGCCGAGACCCAGTACTTC.

This clonotype was counted only a few times. The rearrangement uses TRBV7-9 and TRBJ1-2, with TRBD1 matching 7 bases. This CDR3 contains 17 residues. J was trimmed by 0 bases and V by 5 bases; bases with no gene match: 12. Germline-derived CDR1 and CDR2 are SEHNR and FQNEAQ (reference sequence). The DNA of the CDR3 is TGTGCCAGCAGCCCCCCAAGCCGACAGGGAGCTAACTATGGCTACACCTTC. As protein: CASSPPSRQGANYGYTF.

This sequence joins TRBV29-1 and TRBJ1-2; D gene unclear. V was pared by 2 bases and J by 9 bases, with 10 bases between. The CDR3 spans 11 residues. Germline V gene lookup returns CDR1 SQVTM and CDR2 ANQGSEA. This CDR3 is CSVERGLSYTF. CDR3 DNA: TGCAGCGTTGAACGAGGGTTGAGCTACACCTTC.

This clonotype was seen only a few times. This CDR3 reads CASTQAVSSYNSPLHF. The CDR3 DNA reads TGTGCCAGCACTCAGGCCGTTAGCTCCTATAATTCACCCCTCCACTTT. V and J are TRBV7-2 and TRBJ1-6; D is unclear. V was clipped by 7 bases and J by 0 bases, with 13 bases between them. Germline V gene lookup returns CDR1 SGHTA and CDR2 FQGNSA. This CDR3 region has 16 residues.

This clonotype was picked up many times. CDR3 amino acids: CASSRMGGEQFF. The CDR3 DNA reads TGTGCCAGCAGCCGGATGGGGGGTGAGCAGTTCTTC. The chain joins TRBV7-3 to TRBJ2-1, with D tentatively TRBD2 (6 bases). The CDR3 has 12 amino acids. The germline gives CDR1 SGHTA, CDR2 FQGTGA. Trimming removed 5 bases at V and 9 bases at J, with 11 bases between.

This sequence joins TRBV5-5 and TRBJ1-5, with 8 bases identical to TRBD1. Germline CDR1 SGHKS, CDR2 YYEKEE (reference sequence). The V segment lost 4 bases and the J segment 4 bases; nucleotides outside the gene matches: 10. The CDR3 extends over 16 amino acids. In DNA, the CDR3 is TGTGCCAGCAGCCTTTTTGTACAGGGGGGGAATCAGCCCCAGCATTTT. The encoded protein is CASSLFVQGGNQPQHF.

The chain couples TRBV6-1 to TRBJ1-1, with no clear D. The ends were cut back, 8 bases at V and 4 bases at J, with 20 bases in the middle. Per germline, CDR1 MNHNS and CDR2 SASEGT. CDR3 length: 15 amino acids. The CDR3 region is CASDGVPPRGTEAFF. The CDR3 DNA follows: TGTGCCAGCGACGGGGTTCCCCCCCGAGGCACTGAAGCTTTCTTT.